Sequencing of this T cell receptor (beta chain) was carried out in a study of cytomegalovirus exposure and HLA in healthy donors. The CDR3 spans 15 residues. Trimming cost V 0 bases and J 5 bases, with 11 bases left between them. Germline-derived CDR1 and CDR2 are LGHNA and YNFKEQ. The primer mix had 60 Vbeta and 13 Jbeta primers. The data were produced by immunoSEQ multiplex PCR, yet TCRdb's version contains in-frame clones alone and is incomplete. In all, the sample yields approximately 80,000 clones. The clonotype was recovered from a woman in her 30s in good health and CMV-seronegative. The sample consisted of PBMCs. J is TRBJ2-1 and V is TRBV4-2; D might be TRBD2 (7 bases). This chain's CDR3 is CASSQDGRGDNEQFF. CDR3 nucleotides: TGTGCCAGCAGCCAAGATGGGAGGGGGGACAATGAGCAGTTCTTC.